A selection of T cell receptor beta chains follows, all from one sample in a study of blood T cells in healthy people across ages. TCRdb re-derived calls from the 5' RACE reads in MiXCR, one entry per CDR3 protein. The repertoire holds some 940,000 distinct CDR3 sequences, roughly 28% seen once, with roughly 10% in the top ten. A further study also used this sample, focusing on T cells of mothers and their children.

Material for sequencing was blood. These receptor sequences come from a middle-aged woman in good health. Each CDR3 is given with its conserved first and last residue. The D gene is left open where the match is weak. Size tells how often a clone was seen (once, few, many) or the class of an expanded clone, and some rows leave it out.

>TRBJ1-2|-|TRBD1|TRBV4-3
TGCGCCAGCAGCCAAGATTCGGGACAGGGGGTCTTCGGCTACACCTTC
CASSQDSGQGVFGYTF
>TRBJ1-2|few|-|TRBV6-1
TGTGCCAGCAGTGATTGGACACCCGGCTATGGCTACACCTTC
CASSDWTPGYGYTF
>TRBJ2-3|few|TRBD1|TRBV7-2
TGTGCCAGCAGCTTAGTTAATCAGGGGGCAGATACGCAGTATTTT
CASSLVNQGADTQYF
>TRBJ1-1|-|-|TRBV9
TGTGCCAGCAGCGTAGCTCACAGTATTATGAACACTGAAGCTTTCTTT
CASSVAHSIMNTEAFF
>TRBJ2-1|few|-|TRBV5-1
TGCGCCAGCAGCTTGGAGGTGGACACCCACAATGAGCAGTTCTTC
CASSLEVDTHNEQFF
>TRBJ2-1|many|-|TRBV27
TGTGCCAGCATGGGGATCGGACAGCGGAAACTCGATTACAATGAGCAGTTCTTC
CASMGIGQRKLDYNEQFF
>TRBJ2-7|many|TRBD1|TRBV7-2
TGTGCCAGCAGGAGGACAGGAAGATCCTACGAGCAGTACTTC
CASRRTGRSYEQYF
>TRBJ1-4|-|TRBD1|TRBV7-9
TGTGCCAGCAGCGGACAGGGTGCAACTAATGAAAAACTGTTTTTT
CASSGQGATNEKLFF
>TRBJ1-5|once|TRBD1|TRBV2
TGTGCCAGCAGTGAAGAGGGGGCTCAGCCCCAGCATTTT
CASSEEGAQPQHF
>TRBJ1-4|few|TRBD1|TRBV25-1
TGTGCCAGCAGTGGGCAGGGGGTAGATTTTTGGCGTGAAAAACTGTTTTTT
CASSGQGVDFWREKLFF